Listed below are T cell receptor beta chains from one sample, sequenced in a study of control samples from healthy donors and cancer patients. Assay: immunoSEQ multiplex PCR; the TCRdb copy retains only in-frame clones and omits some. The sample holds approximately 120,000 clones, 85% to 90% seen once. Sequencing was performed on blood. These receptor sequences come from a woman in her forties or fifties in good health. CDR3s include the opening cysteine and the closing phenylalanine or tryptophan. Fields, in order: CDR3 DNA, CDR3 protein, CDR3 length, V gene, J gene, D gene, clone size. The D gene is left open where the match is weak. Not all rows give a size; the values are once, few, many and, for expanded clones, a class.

CDR3 DNA: TGTGCCAGCAGCCTAAGGGACCAGGGGCAGTTCTTC
CDR3 protein: CASSLRDQGQFF
CDR3 length: 12
V gene: TRBV11-3
J gene: TRBJ2-1
D gene: -
clone size: -

CDR3 DNA: TGTGCCACCAGTGATTTTCCCGCTAGTACAGGGACCGGGGAGCTGTTTTTT
CDR3 protein: CATSDFPASTGTGELFF
CDR3 length: 17
V gene: TRBV24-1
J gene: TRBJ2-2
D gene: -
clone size: -

CDR3 DNA: TGCAGTGCCCGATGGAACGAGCAGTTCTTC
CDR3 protein: CSARWNEQFF
CDR3 length: 10
V gene: TRBV20-1
J gene: TRBJ2-1
D gene: -
clone size: few

CDR3 DNA: TGTGCCAGCAGCCGACTTCAGGGAATCACAGATACGCAGTATTTT
CDR3 protein: CASSRLQGITDTQYF
CDR3 length: 15
V gene: TRBV9
J gene: TRBJ2-3
D gene: -
clone size: -

CDR3 DNA: TGTGCCAGCAGCCCCACAGGGGTAGCCAAAAACATTCAGTACTTC
CDR3 protein: CASSPTGVAKNIQYF
CDR3 length: 15
V gene: TRBV7-9
J gene: TRBJ2-4
D gene: TRBD1
clone size: once

CDR3 DNA: TGTGCCATCAGTGACCCGACAGGTCGTACCTACGAGCAGTACTTC
CDR3 protein: CAISDPTGRTYEQYF
CDR3 length: 15
V gene: TRBV10-3
J gene: TRBJ2-7
D gene: -
clone size: -

CDR3 DNA: TGTGCCAGCTCACCACGGAAATCGGACTTCGTCTCTGGAAACACCATATATTTT
CDR3 protein: CASSPRKSDFVSGNTIYF
CDR3 length: 18
V gene: TRBV18
J gene: TRBJ1-3
D gene: -
clone size: -

CDR3 DNA: TGTGCCAGCAGCTTAGAATCCGTGAACTATGGCTACACCTTC
CDR3 protein: CASSLESVNYGYTF
CDR3 length: 14
V gene: TRBV7-8
J gene: TRBJ1-2
D gene: -
clone size: -

CDR3 DNA: TGTGCCAGCAGTTACGCCCGGGACAGTAAAGTGAATGAGCAGTTCTTC
CDR3 protein: CASSYARDSKVNEQFF
CDR3 length: 16
V gene: TRBV6-5
J gene: TRBJ2-1
D gene: TRBD1
clone size: -

CDR3 DNA: TGTGCTAGTGGTTTGGTACTCGGGGCAAGCTCCTACGAGCAGTACTTC
CDR3 protein: CASGLVLGASSYEQYF
CDR3 length: 16
V gene: TRBV12-5
J gene: TRBJ2-7
D gene: -
clone size: -

CDR3 DNA: TGCGCCAGCAGCCAAGAAGCGGACAGGGTCGGTCAGCCCCAGCATTTT
CDR3 protein: CASSQEADRVGQPQHF
CDR3 length: 16
V gene: TRBV4-3
J gene: TRBJ1-5
D gene: TRBD1
clone size: -

CDR3 DNA: TGTGCCAGCAGCGCCGCGGGTGGGAACACTGAAGCTTTCTTT
CDR3 protein: CASSAAGGNTEAFF
CDR3 length: 14
V gene: TRBV7-3
J gene: TRBJ1-1
D gene: -
clone size: -

CDR3 DNA: TGTGCCAGCAGTTTGGTTCTCGGGGACGAGCAGTACTTC
CDR3 protein: CASSLVLGDEQYF
CDR3 length: 13
V gene: TRBV12-3/TRBV12-4
J gene: TRBJ2-7
D gene: -
clone size: -

CDR3 DNA: TGTGCCAGCAGTATACAGGGGGCTGTCACTGAAGCTTTCTTT
CDR3 protein: CASSIQGAVTEAFF
CDR3 length: 14
V gene: TRBV6-2/TRBV6-3
J gene: TRBJ1-1
D gene: TRBD1
clone size: -

CDR3 DNA: TGTGCCAGCAGTCCGGGGGGTGGGGCTGGCGATACGCAGTATTTT
CDR3 protein: CASSPGGGAGDTQYF
CDR3 length: 15
V gene: TRBV28
J gene: TRBJ2-3
D gene: TRBD2
clone size: -

CDR3 DNA: TGCGCCAGCAGCCGCCTGATGGTGTCGTTGGGTTACAATGAGCAGTTCTTC
CDR3 protein: CASSRLMVSLGYNEQFF
CDR3 length: 17
V gene: TRBV4-1
J gene: TRBJ2-1
D gene: -
clone size: -

CDR3 DNA: TGTGCCAGCAGTTTATTGTTCGACAGGGTGAATTCACCCCTCCACTTT
CDR3 protein: CASSLLFDRVNSPLHF
CDR3 length: 16
V gene: TRBV28
J gene: TRBJ1-6
D gene: TRBD1
clone size: -

CDR3 DNA: TGTGCCAGCAGCACACCAAGCACAGATACGCAGTATTTT
CDR3 protein: CASSTPSTDTQYF
CDR3 length: 13
V gene: TRBV7-2
J gene: TRBJ2-3
D gene: -
clone size: once

CDR3 DNA: TGCGCCAGCAGCCATACTTCTCTGGGTCTCGGGGAGCTGTTTTTT
CDR3 protein: CASSHTSLGLGELFF
CDR3 length: 15
V gene: TRBV4-1
J gene: TRBJ2-2
D gene: -
clone size: once

CDR3 DNA: TGTGCCAGCAGCAAAGCAGCGGGGGGACAGGGGGCGTTGGTTGGAGAAAAACTGTTTTTT
CDR3 protein: CASSKAAGGQGALVGEKLFF
CDR3 length: 20
V gene: TRBV21-1
J gene: TRBJ1-4
D gene: -
clone size: once

CDR3 DNA: TGTGCCATCAGGGAATTAGACATCGGGGAGCTGTTTTTT
CDR3 protein: CAIRELDIGELFF
CDR3 length: 13
V gene: TRBV10-3
J gene: TRBJ2-2
D gene: -
clone size: -

CDR3 DNA: TGTGCCAGCAGTGACTTCCAGGGAACTGGCTACACCTTC
CDR3 protein: CASSDFQGTGYTF
CDR3 length: 13
V gene: TRBV6-4
J gene: TRBJ1-2
D gene: -
clone size: -

CDR3 DNA: TGTGCCAGCAGGAGGGGACGGCTCCAAGAGACCCAGTACTTC
CDR3 protein: CASRRGRLQETQYF
CDR3 length: 14
V gene: TRBV7-8
J gene: TRBJ2-5
D gene: -
clone size: -

CDR3 DNA: TGTGCCAGCAGCCCTCACGCTTGGGACCCGCCCACAGATACGCAGTATTTT
CDR3 protein: CASSPHAWDPPTDTQYF
CDR3 length: 17
V gene: TRBV14
J gene: TRBJ2-3
D gene: -
clone size: -

CDR3 DNA: TGCGCCAGCAGCCAGTACGGGAAGGTCGGCACTGAAGCTTTCTTT
CDR3 protein: CASSQYGKVGTEAFF
CDR3 length: 15
V gene: TRBV4-3
J gene: TRBJ1-1
D gene: -
clone size: -

CDR3 DNA: TGTGCCAGCAGCTTAGACGATACGCAGTATTTT
CDR3 protein: CASSLDDTQYF
CDR3 length: 11
V gene: TRBV13
J gene: TRBJ2-3
D gene: -
clone size: -

CDR3 DNA: TGTGCCAGCAGTACCGGTCTGGGACAGGGATCCTACAATGAGCAGTTCTTC
CDR3 protein: CASSTGLGQGSYNEQFF
CDR3 length: 17
V gene: TRBV27
J gene: TRBJ2-1
D gene: TRBD1
clone size: -

CDR3 DNA: TGCGCCAGCAGTGAGTCCCCCCTCGACTGGGACACTGAAGCTTTCTTT
CDR3 protein: CASSESPLDWDTEAFF
CDR3 length: 16
V gene: TRBV10-2
J gene: TRBJ1-1
D gene: -
clone size: -

CDR3 DNA: TGTGCCAGCAGCTCAGGACGGAAATACGAGCAGTACTTC
CDR3 protein: CASSSGRKYEQYF
CDR3 length: 13
V gene: TRBV2
J gene: TRBJ2-7
D gene: -
clone size: -

CDR3 DNA: TGTGCCAGCAGCCTAATGTTGAACACTGAAGCTTTCTTT
CDR3 protein: CASSLMLNTEAFF
CDR3 length: 13
V gene: TRBV7-3
J gene: TRBJ1-1
D gene: -
clone size: -

CDR3 DNA: TGCGCCAGCAGCCAAGGGGATCCCTTTAAACCATTCTACGAGCAGTACTTC
CDR3 protein: CASSQGDPFKPFYEQYF
CDR3 length: 17
V gene: TRBV4-1
J gene: TRBJ2-7
D gene: -
clone size: once

CDR3 DNA: TGTGCCACCAGTGATTCTACGACAGGGTTGAACACTGAAGCTTTCTTT
CDR3 protein: CATSDSTTGLNTEAFF
CDR3 length: 16
V gene: TRBV24-1
J gene: TRBJ1-1
D gene: TRBD1
clone size: -

CDR3 DNA: TGCGCCAGCAGCCAAGAGGACAGAGGAAACTATGGCTACACCTTC
CDR3 protein: CASSQEDRGNYGYTF
CDR3 length: 15
V gene: TRBV4-3
J gene: TRBJ1-2
D gene: -
clone size: -

CDR3 DNA: TGTGCCGCAAGGAGCGGGGACACAGATACGCAGTATTTT
CDR3 protein: CAARSGDTDTQYF
CDR3 length: 13
V gene: TRBV7-9
J gene: TRBJ2-3
D gene: TRBD2
clone size: -

CDR3 DNA: TGTGCCAGCAGTTTAGGGGGGAGTGCCTACAATGAGCAGTTCTTC
CDR3 protein: CASSLGGSAYNEQFF
CDR3 length: 15
V gene: TRBV27
J gene: TRBJ2-1
D gene: -
clone size: -

CDR3 DNA: TGCAGCCCTCTGGGGACAGATACGCAGTATTTT
CDR3 protein: CSPLGTDTQYF
CDR3 length: 11
V gene: TRBV29-1
J gene: TRBJ2-3
D gene: -
clone size: -

CDR3 DNA: TGTGCCAGCAGCCAAATCCGTCGACTAGCGGGGGGCCGAGCCTACGAGCAGTACTTC
CDR3 protein: CASSQIRRLAGGRAYEQYF
CDR3 length: 19
V gene: TRBV3-1/TRBV3-2
J gene: TRBJ2-7
D gene: TRBD2
clone size: -

CDR3 DNA: TGTGCCTGGATAACGAACACTGAAGCTTTCTTT
CDR3 protein: CAWITNTEAFF
CDR3 length: 11
V gene: TRBV30
J gene: TRBJ1-1
D gene: -
clone size: -

CDR3 DNA: TGTGCCTGGAGTGTGTTTAATACAGGGGGAAGTGAAAAACTGTTTTTT
CDR3 protein: CAWSVFNTGGSEKLFF
CDR3 length: 16
V gene: TRBV30
J gene: TRBJ1-4
D gene: TRBD1
clone size: once

CDR3 DNA: TGTGCCAGCAGCCCCTCCCCGCAGGGAACCGATGAGCAGTTCTTC
CDR3 protein: CASSPSPQGTDEQFF
CDR3 length: 15
V gene: TRBV6-5
J gene: TRBJ2-1
D gene: -
clone size: -

CDR3 DNA: TGTGCCACCAGTGCGCTCGGGAGGAGTAATGAGCAGTTCTTC
CDR3 protein: CATSALGRSNEQFF
CDR3 length: 14
V gene: TRBV24-1
J gene: TRBJ2-1
D gene: TRBD2
clone size: -

CDR3 DNA: TGTGCCAGCAGTCGGGACAGAGATCAGCCCCAGCATTTT
CDR3 protein: CASSRDRDQPQHF
CDR3 length: 13
V gene: TRBV12-3/TRBV12-4
J gene: TRBJ1-5
D gene: TRBD1
clone size: -